Listed here are 17 T cell receptor beta chains from one sample, sequenced in a study of technical replicates of blood from several donors. Sequenced by immunoSEQ multiplex PCR; TCRdb stores in-frame clones only, minus some. The sample lists 65,000 to 95,000 clones; roughly 98% were seen once. The sequenced sample consisted of T cells isolated from PBMCs. These receptors were collected from a human donor in good health.

The J gene is TRBJ2-1, the V gene TRBV4-1, with 11 nucleotides matching TRBD2. V was clipped by 3 bases and J by 4 bases; unmatched bases: 8. The length of the CDR3 is 17 residues. CDR1 is MGHRA, CDR2 YSYEKL, per germline. Here the CDR3 DNA reads TGCGCCAGCAGCCATAACATGCTAGCGGGAGGATACAATGAGCAGTTCTTC. Amino acid sequence: CASSHNMLAGGYNEQFF.

V and J are TRBV27 and TRBJ2-7, with D perhaps matching TRBD1 (6 bases). The CDR3 extends over 16 amino acids. Per germline, CDR1 MNHEY and CDR2 SMNVEV (reference sequence). Trimming removed 0 bases from V and 3 bases from J, with 15 bases in between. The chain's CDR3 is CASSLSGGPLNYEQYF. CDR3 bases: TGTGCCAGCAGTTTATCAGGGGGTCCCCTAAACTACGAGCAGTACTTC.

V gene TRBV28 combines with J gene TRBJ1-5; perhaps TRBD1 as D (5 bases). V lost 6 bases and J lost 3, with 33 bases in between. Germline V gene data show CDR1 as MDHEN and CDR2 as SYDVKM. CDR3 length: 21 amino acids. The CDR3 nucleotides are TGTGCCAGCAGACCCCTACCCCGGAGGGGTGTGGACCAAGGGACCAATCAGCCCCAGCATTTT. Its protein is CASRPLPRRGVDQGTNQPQHF.

In its sample, this clone was seen once. V gene TRBV19 combines with J gene TRBJ1-6; the D gene is possibly TRBD1 (6 bases). Germline CDR1 and CDR2: LNHDA and SQIVND (reference sequence). Trimming stripped 4 bases from V and 8 bases from J, with 9 bases between. The CDR3 is 13 amino acids. Here the CDR3 DNA reads TGTGCCAGTAGTACAGGACAGTATTCACCCCTCCACTTT. This codes for CASSTGQYSPLHF.

This clone was seen just once. The genes are TRBV2 and TRBJ1-6, with unresolved D. V was cut by 0 bases and J by 8 bases, with 11 bases left in between. This CDR3 is built from 15 residues. Germline CDR1 reads SNHLY; CDR2 reads FYNNEI. CDR3 amino acids: CASSEALQKYSPLHF. As DNA, the CDR3 is TGTGCCAGCAGTGAAGCGCTACAGAAGTATTCACCCCTCCACTTT.

This sequence joins TRBV6-5 and TRBJ1-2, with D perhaps TRBD1 (5 bases). Germline CDR1 reads MNHEY; CDR2 reads SVGAGI. Trimming shortened V by 0 bases and J by 7 bases, and 9 bases separated the two germline ends. The CDR3 has 13 amino acids. CDR3 in amino acids: CASSYSTGGGYTF. DNA for the CDR3: TGTGCCAGCAGTTACTCGACGGGGGGTGGCTACACCTTC.

The chain combines TRBV6-5 with TRBJ1-1; 7 positions agree with TRBD1. The germline V gene has CDR1 MNHEY and CDR2 SVGAGI. Trimming took 8 bases from V and 1 from J; bases not matched to a gene: 10. The CDR3 runs 15 residues. The CDR3 sequence is CASGLPGTANTEAFF. The CDR3 DNA reads TGTGCCAGCGGACTCCCCGGGACAGCGAACACTGAAGCTTTCTTT.

The gene calls are TRBV4-1 and TRBJ2-7; 7 bases are shared with TRBD2. The germline CDR1 and CDR2 sequences are MGHRA and YSYEKL. The J segment lost 3 bases and the V segment lost 6 bases, leaving 11 bases of the junction unmatched. CDR3 length: 15 residues. For the CDR3, the DNA is TGCGCCAGCAGTCTAAGGGATGGCGGGGGCTACGAGCAGTACTTC. Translated: CASSLRDGGGYEQYF.

This clone was recorded only once. The rearrangement joins TRBV7-6 to TRBJ1-4, with D tentatively TRBD1 (6 bases). The CDR3 has 16 amino acids. Trimming took 5 bases from V and 0 from J, leaving 13 bases between them. In germline, CDR1 is SGHVS, CDR2 FNYEAQ. The CDR3 region is CASSIGQSATNEKLFF. The CDR3, as DNA: TGTGCCAGCAGCATAGGACAGTCTGCAACTAATGAAAAACTGTTTTTT.

This CDR3 reads CASSPHRPQKRGGTYEQYF. The CDR3 nucleotides are TGTGCCAGCAGCCCCCACCGCCCCCAAAAGCGGGGGGGGACCTACGAGCAGTACTTC. V is TRBV11-2 and J is TRBJ2-7; 10 nucleotides line up with TRBD2. This CDR3 spans 19 amino acids. With V trimmed by 5 bases and J by 2 bases, 18 bases remained unmatched. The germline V gene encodes CDR1 SGHAT and CDR2 FQNNGV. Variable domain in full (rest from reference TRBV11-2 and TRBJ2-7): EAGVAQSPRYKIIEKRQSVAFWCNPISGHATLYWYQQILGQGPKLLIQFQNNGVVDDSQLPKDRFSAERLKGVDSTLKIQPAKLEDSAVYLCASSPHRPQKRGGTYEQYFGPGTRLTVT.

The chain carries TRBV4-1 and TRBJ2-2; D is perhaps TRBD2 (5 bases). V was shortened by 6 bases and J by 5 bases, with 13 bases between the two germline ends. In germline, CDR1 is MGHRA, CDR2 YSYEKL. This CDR3 is built from 14 residues. In DNA, the CDR3 is TGCGCCAGCAGTCAACGTCGAGGGACCGGGGAGCTGTTTTTT. Protein sequence: CASSQRRGTGELFF.

The CDR3 nucleotides read TGTGCCAGCAGTGAGCCAGCTAATGAAAAACTGTTTTTT. Translating it yields CASSEPANEKLFF. The gene calls are TRBV25-1 and TRBJ1-4; no clear D gene. The V gene's germline CDR1 is MGHDK and CDR2 SYGVNS. V lost 3 bases to trimming and J lost 3 bases, with 5 bases between them. This CDR3 comprises 13 residues.

The chain is built from TRBV7-9 and TRBJ2-5; 7 bases agree with TRBD1. CDR1 is SEHNR, CDR2 FQNEAQ, per germline (reference sequence). The length of the CDR3 is 14 residues. The ends lost 5 bases at V and 3 bases at J; junction bases unmatched: 6. CDR3: CASSTRQGKETQYF. The CDR3 region has the DNA TGTGCCAGCAGCACCCGACAGGGAAAAGAGACCCAGTACTTC.

V is TRBV6-1 and J is TRBJ2-5, with D possibly TRBD1 on 5 matching bases. This CDR3 comprises 13 residues. Germline V gives CDR1 MNHNS, CDR2 SASEGT. Between the trimmed V and J ends, which lost 4 bases and 4 bases, there was a span of 10 bases. CDR3 in DNA: TGTGCCAGCAGTGCGGGCAGGGCAGAGACCCAGTACTTC. Translation gives CASSAGRAETQYF.

The gene calls are TRBV29-1 and TRBJ2-4; D ambiguous. This CDR3 contains 13 residues. CDR1 is SQVTM and CDR2 is ANQGSEA in the germline V gene. Trimming took off 5 bases at V and 10 bases at J, with 18 bases between the two ends. The CDR3 DNA reads TGCAGCGTTTCCGGTCCGATTGTGAAGATTCAGTACTTC. As protein: CSVSGPIVKIQYF.

The rearrangement links TRBV29-1 to TRBJ2-3; possibly TRBD1 for D (5 bases). V was trimmed by 4 bases and J by 1 base, leaving 12 bases between them. This CDR3 is built from 14 residues. Germline values: CDR1 SQVTM, CDR2 ANQGSEA. CDR3: CSVGGSGGTDTQYF. The CDR3 DNA follows: TGCAGCGTTGGGGGCTCTGGGGGCACAGATACGCAGTATTTT.

This clone came up once. J is TRBJ1-1 and V is TRBV5-1, with a weak D call TRBD1 (6 bases). V gave up 0 bases and J gave up 3 bases, with 12 bases separating them. This CDR3 is built from 15 residues. Germline V gives CDR1 SGHRS, CDR2 YFSETQ. CDR3 bases: TGCGCCAGCAGCTTGGCCCCCACAGGGCACACTGAAGCTTTCTTT. It specifies CASSLAPTGHTEAFF.